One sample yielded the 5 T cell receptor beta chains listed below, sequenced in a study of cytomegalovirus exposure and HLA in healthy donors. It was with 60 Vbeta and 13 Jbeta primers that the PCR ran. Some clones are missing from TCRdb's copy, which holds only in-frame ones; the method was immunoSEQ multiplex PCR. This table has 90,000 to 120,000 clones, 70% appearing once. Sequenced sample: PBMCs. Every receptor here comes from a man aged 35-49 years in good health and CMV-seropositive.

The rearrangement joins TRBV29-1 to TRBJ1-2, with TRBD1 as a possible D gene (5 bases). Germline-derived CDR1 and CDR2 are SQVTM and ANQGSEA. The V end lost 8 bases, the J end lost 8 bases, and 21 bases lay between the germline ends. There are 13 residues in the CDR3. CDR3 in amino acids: CSIMGLGIEGYTF. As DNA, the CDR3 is TGCAGCATCATGGGGCTGGGAATTGAGGGCTACACCTTC. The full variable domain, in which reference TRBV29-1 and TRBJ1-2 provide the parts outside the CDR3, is SAVISQKPSRDICQRGTSLTIQCQVDSQVTMMFWYRQQPGQSLTLIATANQGSEATYESGFVIDKFPISRPNLTFSTLTVSNMSPEDSSIYLCSIMGLGIEGYTFGSGTRLTVV.

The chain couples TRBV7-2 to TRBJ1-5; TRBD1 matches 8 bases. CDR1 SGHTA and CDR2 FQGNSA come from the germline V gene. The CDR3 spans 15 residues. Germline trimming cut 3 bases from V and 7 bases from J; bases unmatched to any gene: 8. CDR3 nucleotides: TGTGCCAGCAGCTTCTCGCCAGGGGGCAGACAGCCCCAGCATTTT. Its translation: CASSFSPGGRQPQHF.

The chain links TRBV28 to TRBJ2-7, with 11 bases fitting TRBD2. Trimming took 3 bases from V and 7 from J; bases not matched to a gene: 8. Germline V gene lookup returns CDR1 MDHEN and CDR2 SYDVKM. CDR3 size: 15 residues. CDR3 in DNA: TGTGCCAGCAGTTTCCTAGCGGGAGGTCGGGGGGAGCAGTACTTC. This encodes CASSFLAGGRGEQYF.

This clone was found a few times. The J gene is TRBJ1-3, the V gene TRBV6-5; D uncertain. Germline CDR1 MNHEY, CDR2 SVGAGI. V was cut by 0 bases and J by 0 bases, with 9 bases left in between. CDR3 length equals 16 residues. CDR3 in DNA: TGTGCCAGCAGTTACTCCCCGGGGAGCTCTGGAAACACCATATATTTT. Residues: CASSYSPGSSGNTIYF.

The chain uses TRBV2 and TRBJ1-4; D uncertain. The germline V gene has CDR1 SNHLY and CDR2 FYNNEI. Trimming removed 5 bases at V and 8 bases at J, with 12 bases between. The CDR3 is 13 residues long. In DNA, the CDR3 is TGTGCCAGCAGTTCCTCCGGGGAAGAAAAACTGTTTTTT. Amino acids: CASSSSGEEKLFF.